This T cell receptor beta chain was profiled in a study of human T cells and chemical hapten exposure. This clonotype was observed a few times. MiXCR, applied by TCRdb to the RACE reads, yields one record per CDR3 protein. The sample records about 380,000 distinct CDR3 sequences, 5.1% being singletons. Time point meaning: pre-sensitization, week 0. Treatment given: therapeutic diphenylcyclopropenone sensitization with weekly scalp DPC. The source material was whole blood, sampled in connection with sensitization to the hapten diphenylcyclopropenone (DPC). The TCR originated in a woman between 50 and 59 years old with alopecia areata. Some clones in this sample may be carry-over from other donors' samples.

The DNA for the CDR3 is TGTGCCACCAGCAGAGTGGGGCGGGCTCACCCCAATGAGCAGTTCTTC. Its protein is CATSRVGRAHPNEQFF. The chain couples TRBV15 to TRBJ2-1, with D possibly being TRBD1 or TRBD2 (5 bases each). Trimming shortened V by 1 base and J by 6 bases, and 16 bases separated the two germline ends. CDR3 length: 16 amino acids. The germline V gene encodes CDR1 LNHNV and CDR2 YYDKDF (reference sequence).